The following is a T cell receptor (beta chain) sequence with its context. Its antigen is not identified. The data stem from a study of cytotoxic CD8 clonotypes in ibrutinib-treated CLL. Study-level information: Of a cohort that held some twelve relapsed/refractory and over 14 treatment-naive patients, 17 to 18 were IGHV unmutated. On average, approximately 95,000 productive rearrangements and over 250,000 productive templates per sample.

Trimming removed 6 bases from V and 2 bases from J; junction bases left unmatched: 5. The CDR3 length is 14 residues. The V gene's germline CDR1 is MNHNY and CDR2 SVGAGI (reference sequence). Overall study findings and caveats: Clonality rose at ibrutinib response and fell back toward baseline at progression. At baseline, clonality was higher than in age-matched healthy donors and correlated with CD8+ counts.

TCRdb's copy holds only in-frame clones and misses some; the assay was immunoSEQ multiplex PCR. Counted here are some 130,000 clones, roughly three quarters occurring once; the ten biggest clones make up approximately 5.1%. This material consisted of PBMCs, taken after 24 months of ibrutinib treatment. The source is a human donor with chronic lymphocytic leukemia. This chain links TRBV6-6 with TRBJ2-7; 9 bases are shared with TRBD1. This chain's CDR3 is CASRDRGKTYEQYF. The CDR3 DNA is TGTGCCAGCAGGGACAGGGGAAAAACCTACGAGCAGTACTTC.